What follows are 3 T cell receptor beta chains derived from one specimen sequenced in a study of control samples from healthy donors and cancer patients. Data came from immunoSEQ multiplex PCR; TCRdb stores just in-frame clones and leaves some out. In the table there are 80,000 to 100,000 clones, 80% to 95% of which are singletons. Sequenced: blood. These receptors were obtained from a human donor in good health. The donor label of this sample is uncertain.

The chain links TRBV5-6 to TRBJ2-4, with D unresolved. The V end lost 1 base, the J end lost 4 bases, and 9 bases lay between the germline ends. In germline, CDR1 is SGHDT, CDR2 YYEEEE. CDR3 length: 14 amino acids. The CDR3 sequence is CASSLRGQKNIQYF. CDR3 DNA: TGTGCCAGCAGCTTGCGTGGCCAGAAAAACATTCAGTACTTC.

The chain combines TRBV6-5 with TRBJ2-7, with 10 bases aligning to TRBD1. This CDR3 comprises 14 residues. The V gene end was trimmed by 2 bases and the J gene end by 3 bases; junction bases not matched to a gene: 1. The V gene's germline CDR1 is MNHEY and CDR2 SVGAGI. The CDR3: CASSYGTGDYEQYF. CDR3 nucleotide sequence: TGTGCCAGCAGTTACGGGACAGGGGACTACGAGCAGTACTTC.

The V gene is TRBV3-1 (or the pseudogene TRBV3-2), the J gene TRBJ1-1; maybe TRBD1 (5 bases). The V and J ends lost 0 bases and 4 bases respectively, with 9 bases between them. Germline V gene lookup returns CDR1 LGHDT and CDR2 YNNKEL (reference sequence). CDR3 length equals 14 residues. The CDR3 is CASSQDRGTTEAFF. DNA of the CDR3: TGTGCCAGCAGCCAAGATAGGGGAACCACTGAAGCTTTCTTT.